A single sample is the source of the 17 T cell receptor beta chains below, sequenced in a study of shared clonotypes between healthy human individuals. Here immunoSEQ multiplex PCR was the method, and the copy in TCRdb shows in-frame clones only, minus some. Of about 590,000 clones in the sample, nearly 97% were seen once. Naive CD8 populations comprised CD45RO-negative cells positively selected for CCR7, excluding terminally differentiated effector memory CD45RA+ cells. Source material: naive CD8+ T cells sorted from blood. The receptors originated from a woman younger than 45 in good health.

The chain uses TRBV2 and TRBJ2-5; no reliable D call. Deletions cut 6 bases from V and 5 bases from J, with 13 bases between. This CDR3 spans 13 amino acids. CDR1 and CDR2 (germline): SNHLY, FYNNEI. The CDR3 loop reads CASRDLGPETQYF. CDR3 sequence (DNA): TGTGCCAGCAGGGACCTGGGTCCGGAGACCCAGTACTTC.

Of note for this clone: Other DNA sequences within the sample encode an identical CDR3. V and J are TRBV28 and TRBJ2-5, with a tentative D call TRBD1 (6 bases). Germline loops: CDR1 MDHEN, CDR2 SYDVKM. The CDR3 contains 14 residues. Deletions cut 3 bases from V and 1 base from J, with 9 bases between. The CDR3 here is CASSFLDSQETQYF. In DNA form, the CDR3 reads TGTGCCAGCAGTTTCTTGGACAGCCAAGAGACCCAGTACTTC.

This rearrangement joins TRBV7-9 to TRBJ2-7; TRBD2 aligns across 7 bases. The CDR3 sequence is 15 residues long. Germline CDR1 and CDR2: SEHNR and FQNEAQ (reference sequence). The J segment lost 3 bases and the V segment lost 5 bases, leaving 10 bases of the junction unmatched. The chain's CDR3 is CASSPQAGEVYEQYF. CDR3 DNA: TGTGCCAGCAGCCCACAGGCGGGGGAGGTCTACGAGCAGTACTTC.

The V and J genes are TRBV5-1 and TRBJ1-1; the D gene is possibly TRBD1 (5 bases). V dropped 2 bases and J dropped 0 bases, with 17 bases sitting between them. CDR1 and CDR2 (germline): SGHRS, YFSETQ. The CDR3 loop spans 17 amino acids. CDR3 bases: TGCGCCAGCAGCTTTACCACAGGCAGAATAATGAACACTGAAGCTTTCTTT. It specifies CASSFTTGRIMNTEAFF.

The rearrangement joins TRBV7-9 to TRBJ2-4; possibly TRBD1 for D (5 bases). Trimming shortened V by 1 base and J by 0 bases, and 13 bases separated the two germline ends. Germline CDR1 and CDR2: SEHNR and FQNEAQ (reference sequence). The length of the CDR3 is 17 residues. Here the CDR3 reads CASSLVTRTLAKNIQYF. Here the CDR3 DNA reads TGTGCCAGCAGCTTAGTCACGAGGACACTAGCCAAAAACATTCAGTACTTC.

The gene calls are TRBV2 and TRBJ2-3, with 9 bases lining up with TRBD1. This CDR3 comprises 16 residues. J was trimmed by 0 bases and V by 2 bases; bases with no gene match: 3. Germline CDR1 and CDR2: SNHLY and FYNNEI. As DNA, the CDR3 is TGTGCCAGCAGTGAAAGACAGGGGGGCAGCACAGATACGCAGTATTTT. This encodes CASSERQGGSTDTQYF.

This clone has a single count. The J gene is TRBJ2-7, the V gene TRBV4-1, with 11 bases that match TRBD2. The CDR3 contains 14 residues. Germline loops: CDR1 MGHRA, CDR2 YSYEKL. The junction had 0 bases not matched to a gene; V was cut back by 4 bases and J by 1 base. CDR3 in amino acids: CASSLAGGSYEQYF. The CDR3 DNA reads as TGCGCCAGCAGCCTAGCGGGGGGGTCCTACGAGCAGTACTTC.

V usage is TRBV6-1 and J usage is TRBJ1-1; TRBD1 matches at 7 bases. Germline CDR1 is MNHNS and CDR2 is SASEGT. This CDR3 has 14 residues. V shed 6 bases, J shed 11 bases, and the junction held 15 bases outside the gene matches. The CDR3: CASRNNDRATGAFF. The CDR3 DNA sequence: TGTGCCAGCAGAAACAACGACAGGGCAACTGGGGCTTTCTTT.

The J gene is TRBJ2-5, the V gene TRBV27, with 12 bases identical to TRBD2. The J call is uncertain, as TRBJ2-7 better fits the DNA end. Germline CDR1 MNHEY, CDR2 SMNVEV (reference sequence). The CDR3 is made up of 14 amino acids. CDR3 DNA: TGTGCCAGTCGACTAGCGGGGGCTTCCTACGAGCAGTACTTC. It is translated as CASRLAGASYEQYF.

The chain carries TRBV19 and TRBJ2-5, with D possibly matching TRBD1 (6 bases). The CDR3 has 14 residues. Germline values: CDR1 LNHDA, CDR2 SQIVND (reference sequence). Between the trimmed V and J ends, which lost 0 bases and 6 bases, there was a span of 11 bases. In nucleotides, the CDR3 is TGTGCCAGTAGTATAGATATGGACAGTCAGACCCAGTACTTC. Translated, it gives CASSIDMDSQTQYF.

This clone was seen once. This sequence joins TRBV27 and TRBJ1-1, with D perhaps matching TRBD1 (5 bases). Germline V gene data show CDR1 as MNHEY and CDR2 as SMNVEV (reference sequence). The CDR3 spans 15 residues. Trimming took off 3 bases at V and 2 bases at J, with 13 bases between the two ends. CDR3 residues: CASSLAGTGNTEAFF. The CDR3 nucleotides read TGTGCCAGCAGTTTGGCCGGGACGGGAAACACTGAAGCTTTCTTT.

The count of this clone is one. Different DNA sequences within this sample yield the same CDR3. V usage is TRBV27 and J usage is TRBJ2-7; 10 bases are a match to TRBD2. CDR3 length: 14 amino acids. The germline CDR1 and CDR2 sequences are MNHEY and SMNVEV (reference sequence). V lost 5 bases, J lost 4 bases, and 5 bases stayed unmatched. CDR3 protein: CASSLAGVGYEQYF. CDR3 sequence (DNA): TGTGCCAGCAGTCTAGCGGGAGTGGGGTACGAGCAGTACTTC.

The chain has TRBV27 and TRBJ1-1, with TRBD1 matching 9 bases. Trimming took 6 bases from V and 10 from J; bases not matched to a gene: 3. CDR3 length equals 11 residues. CDR1 and CDR2 from the germline V gene are MNHEY and SMNVEV (reference sequence). CDR3 sequence: CASSTGGIAFF. Here the CDR3 DNA reads TGTGCCAGCAGCACAGGGGGCATAGCTTTCTTT.

The chain links TRBV5-4 to TRBJ2-7; 8 bases fit TRBD2. In germline, CDR1 is SGHNT, CDR2 YYREEE (reference sequence). J gave up 3 bases and V 1 base, and 6 bases lay outside the gene matches. The CDR3 contains 15 residues. CDR3 amino acids: CASSLIASGSYEQYF. In DNA, the CDR3 is TGTGCCAGCAGCTTGATAGCCAGCGGGAGCTACGAGCAGTACTTC.

This clone was recorded once. This chain links TRBV27 with TRBJ2-3; TRBD2 agrees at 10 bases. The junction had 7 bases not matched to a gene; V was cut back by 6 bases and J by 1 base. CDR1 and CDR2 (germline): MNHEY, SMNVEV (reference sequence). The CDR3 has 16 residues. CDR3 DNA: TGTGCCAGCAGGGGGCCCGGGACTAGCGGCACAGATACGCAGTATTTT. It encodes CASRGPGTSGTDTQYF.

The count of this clone is one. CDR3 loop: CASSQDSGRAYEQFF. CDR3 bases: TGTGCCAGCAGCCAAGATAGCGGGAGGGCCTATGAGCAGTTCTTC. The V gene is TRBV14, the J gene TRBJ2-1; 11 bases agree with TRBD2. The CDR3 totals 15 residues. V shed 0 bases, J shed 8 bases, and the junction held 3 bases outside the gene matches. Germline CDR1 and CDR2: SGHDN and FVKESK.

The chain joins TRBV27 to TRBJ2-2, with D uncertain. Germline loops: CDR1 MNHEY, CDR2 SMNVEV (reference sequence). Trimming shortened V by 5 bases and J by 4 bases, and 11 bases separated the two germline ends. The CDR3 contains 14 residues. As DNA, the CDR3 is TGTGCCAGCAGTAGGTCGGGTTCCACCGGGGAGCTGTTTTTT. This gives the protein CASSRSGSTGELFF.